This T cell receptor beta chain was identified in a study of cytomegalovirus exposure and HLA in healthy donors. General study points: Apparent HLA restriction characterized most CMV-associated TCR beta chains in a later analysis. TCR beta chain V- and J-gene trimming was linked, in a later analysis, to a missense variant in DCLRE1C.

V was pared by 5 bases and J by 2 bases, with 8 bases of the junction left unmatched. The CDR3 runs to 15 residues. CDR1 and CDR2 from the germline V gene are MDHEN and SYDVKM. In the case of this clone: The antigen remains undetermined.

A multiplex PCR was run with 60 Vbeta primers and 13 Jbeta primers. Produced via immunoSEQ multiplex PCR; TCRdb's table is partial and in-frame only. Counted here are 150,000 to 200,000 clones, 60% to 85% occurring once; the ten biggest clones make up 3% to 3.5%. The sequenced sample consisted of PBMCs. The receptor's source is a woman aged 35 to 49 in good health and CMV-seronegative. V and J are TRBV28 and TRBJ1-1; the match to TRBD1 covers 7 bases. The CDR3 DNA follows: TGTGCCAGCAGTCCCCCGACAGGGATCAACACTGAAGCTTTCTTT. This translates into CASSPPTGINTEAFF.